This note documents a single T cell receptor beta chain sequence. The target antigen is unknown. The naive CD8 fraction comprised CD45RO-negative cells positively selected for CCR7 and excluded terminally differentiated effector memory CD45RA+ cells. This sample stems from a study of shared clonotypes between healthy human individuals. Study results and caveats: When naive CD4 clonotypes were compared across a few donors, about 4.9% were shared.

Method: immunoSEQ multiplex PCR; TCRdb's copy keeps in-frame clones and lacks some. The data contain about 600,000 clones, nearly 98% of them seen just once; the ten biggest clones take up approximately 0.3%. Germline lookup yields CDR1 MNHEY and CDR2 SMNVEV (reference sequence). The CDR3 spans 15 residues. J lost 3 bases, V lost 5 bases, and 8 bases had no gene match. This sequence was found in a man aged 25-45 years in good health. The sample was naive CD8+ T cells sorted from blood. This chain uses TRBV27 with TRBJ1-1, with 8 bases fitting TRBD1. The CDR3 region has the DNA TGTGCCAGCAGTACCCCCCAGGGGGCGGACACTGAAGCTTTCTTT. Its protein is CASSTPQGADTEAFF.